This T cell receptor (beta chain) was recovered during a study of blood T cell repertoires in COVID-19. Study details: The United States, Italy and Spain provided the acute and convalescent COVID-19 samples. T cells, B-cell-depleted T cells, or PBMCs provided the cDNA or gDNA that served as material.

The authors' processing: Amplified reference gene primers provided the basis for estimating nucleated cell counts. TCRdb's copy holds only in-frame clones and misses some; the assay was immunoSEQ multiplex PCR. The DNA was the basis for D and trimming; V, J and clone size are from that table. Of roughly 150,000 clones listed, 85% to 90% are singletons. The CDR3 has 15 residues. Trimming pared 3 bases from V and 0 bases from J, leaving 9 bases between. Germline V lookup: CDR1 MDHEN, CDR2 SYDVKM. Seattle participants joined during active infection and were tracked over time. The J gene is TRBJ1-3, the V gene TRBV28; D perhaps matches TRBD1 (5 bases). The sequence came from a woman over 75 with COVID-19, enrolled during active disease. The sequencing input was peripheral blood. The CDR3, as DNA: TGTGCCAGCAGTTTGACAGTCAGCTCTGGAAACACCATATATTTT. It specifies CASSLTVSSGNTIYF.